This T cell receptor beta chain originates from a study of CXCR3-negative and CXCR3-positive naive CD8 T cells. General study results and limits: For CXCR3-positive naive cells, TRB CDR3s were more hydrophobic than those of CXCR3-negative naive cells.

Turning to this clonotype: Its antigen is not identified.

The germline gives CDR1 MDHEN, CDR2 SYDVKM. The CDR3 runs to 13 residues. The authors prepared UMI-labeled TRB cDNA libraries by 5' RACE. TCRdb re-called the 5' RACE reads and gives one entry per CDR3 protein, without DNA. The sample table sets out 50,000 to 75,000 distinct CDR3 sequences. The TCR originated in a human donor in good health. Some clones in this sample may be carry-over from other donors' samples. The gene calls are TRBV28 and TRBJ2-5; the TRBD1 assignment by TCRdb is unverifiable without DNA. What was sequenced was naive CXCR3- CD8+ T cells from blood. Stated subset: CD45RO-CCR7+CD27+CD95- naive CD8+ T cells lacking CXCR3 (TNR3-). CDR3 amino acids: CASSRGTQETQYF.